What follows are 14 T cell receptor beta chains derived from one specimen sequenced in a study of CD8+CD57+ T cells in acquired aplastic anemia. Flow cytometry had shown expanded CD8+CD57+ cells in the patients chosen for sequencing. Template material for TCR beta VDJ and CDR3 profiling consisted of genomic DNA. TCRdb redid the calling of the reads with MiXCR, one entry per CDR3 protein. The data show about half a million distinct CDR3 sequences, around 32% seen once. Sequences were obtained from sorted CD4+, CD8+, or CD8+CD57+ T cells (not recorded which) from PBMCs. These receptors all come from a human donor with aplastic anemia.

On this clonotype itself: Here the CDR3 omits its conserved ending phenylalanine or tryptophan, so a read error is the likely source. No DNA is shown, since the ends of the CDR3 on it are uncertain; the CDR3 is the one TCRdb lists. J is TRBJ1-1 and V is TRBV10-2. The CDR3 spans 12 residues, counting both ends. CDR1 WSHSY and CDR2 SAAADI come from the germline V gene. The CDR3 is CASSDGASGTIS.

V is TRBV5-1 and J is TRBJ1-1; 8 nucleotides match TRBD1. The ends lost 5 bases at V and 4 bases at J; junction bases unmatched: 16. The CDR3 contains 17 residues. Germline V gene data show CDR1 as SGHRS and CDR2 as YFSETQ. CDR3 residues: CASSKKRGGQAATEAFF. The CDR3 DNA follows: TGCGCCAGCAGTAAAAAAAGAGGGGGACAGGCGGCCACTGAAGCTTTCTTT.

Concerning this clonotype: At one of its ends the junction is not consistent with the germline gene, which may arise from a read error. V is TRBV15 and J is TRBJ1-1; the D gene is possibly TRBD1 (5 bases). Germline CDR1 is LNHNV and CDR2 is YYDKDF (reference sequence). The CDR3 extends over 12 amino acids. CDR3 in amino acids: CATSTPGTEAFF. CDR3 DNA sequence: TGTGCCACCAGCACCCCGGGGACTGAGGCTTTCTTT.

V and J are TRBV6-5 and TRBJ1-2, with D perhaps TRBD1 (6 bases). The ends were cut back, 6 bases at V and 8 bases at J, with 25 bases in the middle. This CDR3 is 16 amino acids long. Germline values: CDR1 MNHEY, CDR2 SVGAGI. The CDR3: CASSYPGGGRSEGYTF. The CDR3 bases are TGTGCCAGCAGCTACCCCGGGGGGGGCCGGTCGGAAGGCTACACCTTC.

This clonotype appeared many times. This chain uses TRBV2 with TRBJ1-6, with D tentatively TRBD1 (5 bases). The germline V gene encodes CDR1 SNHLY and CDR2 FYNNEI. This CDR3 has 15 amino acids. Deletions cut 2 bases from V and 7 bases from J, with 12 bases between. CDR3 protein: CASSEWGETNSPLHF. The CDR3 DNA sequence: TGTGCCAGCAGTGAATGGGGGGAAACGAATTCACCCCTCCACTTT.

This clonotype was seen repeatedly, ten times or more. V and J are TRBV4-3 and TRBJ1-2; possible D gene TRBD1, 6 bases. CDR3 length: 15 amino acids. V lost 1 base to trimming and J lost 3 bases, with 12 bases between them. In germline, CDR1 is LGHNA, CDR2 YSLEER. The CDR3 spells CASSQVQGLYYGYTF. The CDR3 DNA is TGCGCCAGCAGCCAAGTACAGGGCCTTTACTATGGCTACACCTTC.

This clonotype was observed once. CDR3 sequence reads: CSAGQEHEQYF. The CDR3 region has the DNA TGCAGCGCTGGACAGGAGCACGAGCAGTACTTC. This chain links TRBV29-1 with TRBJ2-7, with 7 bases fitting TRBD1. The junction had 5 bases not matched to a gene; V was cut back by 7 bases and J by 5 bases. This CDR3 has 11 amino acids. Germline-derived CDR1 and CDR2 are SQVTM and ANQGSEA.

The V call is TRBV24-1, the J call TRBJ1-6; TRBD1 agrees at 10 bases. The germline CDR1 and CDR2 sequences are KGHDR and SFDVKD. The V gene end was trimmed by 4 bases and the J gene end by 7 bases; junction bases not matched to a gene: 3. The CDR3 consists of 15 residues. CDR3 in DNA: TGTGCCACCAGTGAAGGGGGACAGGGGAATTCACCCCTCCACTTT. It translates to CATSEGGQGNSPLHF.

This clonotype was picked up a small number of times. The rearrangement uses TRBV14 and TRBJ2-3; no clear D gene. V was cut by 4 bases and J by 0 bases, with 26 bases left in between. Per the germline V gene, CDR1 is SGHDN and CDR2 is FVKESK. This CDR3 region has 20 residues. CDR3 sequence (DNA): TGTGCCAGCAGCCGACCTCAAGTCGTACGCGATGGGGTAAGCACAGATACGCAGTATTTT. Residues: CASSRPQVVRDGVSTDTQYF.

With respect to this clonotype: This may arise from a read error, as a much more abundant clone is one base away. The chain has TRBV20-1 and TRBJ2-7; D possibly matches TRBD1 or TRBD2 (6 bases each). This CDR3 comprises 13 residues. Germline CDR1 and CDR2: DFQATT and SNEGSKA (reference sequence). CDR3 DNA: TGCAGTGCGAGAGGGGGGAGAGCCTACGAGCAGTACTTC. Protein: CSARGGRAYEQYF.

J is TRBJ2-7 and V is TRBV6-1; 7 bases line up with TRBD2. CDR1 MNHNS and CDR2 SASEGT come from the germline V gene. V gave up 6 bases and J gave up 0 bases; unmatched junction bases: 8. This CDR3 is built from 15 residues. CDR3 region: CASSPSGGSSYEQYF. CDR3 coding DNA: TGTGCCAGCAGCCCCTCCGGCGGGAGCTCCTACGAGCAGTACTTC.

This clonotype was counted between two and nine times. The junction does not match germline at one end; this may be a read error. The chain links TRBV7-2 to TRBJ2-7; TRBD1 or TRBD2 may be the D gene (5 bases each). The CDR3 totals 15 residues. Germline V gives CDR1 SGHTA, CDR2 FQGNSA. CDR3 nucleotides: TGCGCCAGCAGGCCCGGGACGGCATTGCCCTACGAGCAGTACTTC. Amino acids: CASRPGTALPYEQYF.

The chain uses TRBV11-1 and TRBJ2-3; 9 bases fit TRBD2. J gave up 2 bases and V 5 bases, and 5 bases lay outside the gene matches. Germline values: CDR1 SGHAT, CDR2 FQDESV (reference sequence). The length of the CDR3 is 15 residues. The CDR3 spells CASSEVAGVTDTQYF. CDR3 bases: TGTGCCAGCAGCGAAGTAGCGGGAGTCACAGATACGCAGTATTTT.

This clonotype was detected only a few times. The junction shows a germline mismatch at one end, possibly a read error. This chain's CDR3 is CASSFGTYSNQPRHF. CDR3 DNA sequence: TGTGCCAGCAGTTTCGGCACCTATAGCAATCAGCCCCGGCATTTT. The chain has TRBV6-4 and TRBJ1-5; D gene uncertain. Germline-derived CDR1 and CDR2 are MRHNA and SNTAGT. The CDR3 sequence is 15 residues long.